This T cell receptor beta chain stems from a study of blood T cell repertoires in COVID-19. As for the study in general: Samples representing acute and convalescent COVID-19 were sourced from the United States, Italy and Spain.

Recruits, aged roughly 18 to 89 years, lived in 25 or so US areas. Cohorts were based on clinical histories the participants reported. This clone was detected once. Germline lookup yields CDR1 MDHEN and CDR2 SYDVKM. Trimming stripped 2 bases from V and 0 bases from J, with 8 bases between. The CDR3 contains 14 residues. Original data processing: Amplified reference gene primers provided the basis for estimating nucleated cell counts. Sequencing was performed with immunoSEQ multiplex PCR; in TCRdb, only in-frame clones are kept and a portion is missing. The V and J calls and clone size are taken from that table; D and trimming were inferred from the DNA. The table includes some 150,000 clones, 65% to 85% detected once.

V and J are TRBV28 and TRBJ2-7; D is ambiguous. The sample was PBMCs or T cells enriched from blood (not recorded which). This sequence was found in a woman aged 45-65 years in a cohort exposed to, infected with or recovered from COVID-19 (not recorded which). The CDR3, as DNA: TGTGCCAGCAGTTTACTCGCGAGCTCCTACGAGCAGTACTTC. This gives the protein CASSLLASSYEQYF. Full variable domain (remainder filled in from reference TRBV28 and TRBJ2-7): DVKVTQSSRYLVKRTGEKVFLECVQDMDHENMFWYRQDPGLGLRLIYFSYDVKMKEKGDIPEGYSVSREKKERFSLILESASTNQTSMYLCASSLLASSYEQYFGPGTRLTVT.